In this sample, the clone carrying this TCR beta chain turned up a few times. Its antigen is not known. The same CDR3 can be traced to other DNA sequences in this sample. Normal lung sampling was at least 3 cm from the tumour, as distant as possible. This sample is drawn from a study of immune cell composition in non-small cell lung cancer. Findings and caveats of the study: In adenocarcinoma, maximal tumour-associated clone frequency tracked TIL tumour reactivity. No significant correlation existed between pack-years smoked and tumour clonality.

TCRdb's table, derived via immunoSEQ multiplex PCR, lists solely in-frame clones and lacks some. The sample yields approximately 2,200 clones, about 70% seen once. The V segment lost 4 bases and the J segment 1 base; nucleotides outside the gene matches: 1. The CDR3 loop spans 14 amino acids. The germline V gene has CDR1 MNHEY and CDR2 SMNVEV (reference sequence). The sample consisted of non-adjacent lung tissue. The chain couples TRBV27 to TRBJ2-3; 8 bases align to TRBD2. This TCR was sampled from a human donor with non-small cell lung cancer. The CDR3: CASSSGGGTDTQYF. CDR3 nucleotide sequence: TGTGCCAGCAGTTCCGGGGGGGGCACAGATACGCAGTATTTT.